This TCR beta chain was found in a study of blood T cell repertoires in COVID-19. Background on the study: Donors in the United States, Italy and Spain gave samples during acute or convalescent COVID-19. PBMCs, B-cell-depleted T cells, or T cells provided the cDNA or gDNA that made up the material.

Per the authors' pipeline: Reference gene primer amplification gave estimated nucleated cell counts. Using immunoSEQ multiplex PCR, the repertoire was profiled, and TCRdb retains in-frame clones only, with some absent. V and J calls and clone size are copied from that table; D and trimming were computed from the DNA. Altogether 210,000 or so clones are present, more than 60% being singletons, with the ten largest covering approximately 13%. Only a few counts were recorded for this clone. The CDR3 is 16 amino acids. The germline CDR1 and CDR2 sequences are SGHNT and YYREEE (reference sequence). V was pared by 4 bases and J by 3 bases, with 16 bases between.

The sequence was collected from a man aged 45 to 65 who had recovered from COVID-19. The rearrangement links TRBV5-4 to TRBJ2-2; D perhaps matches TRBD1 (5 bases). The material sequenced was peripheral blood. CDR3 in DNA: TGTGCCAGCAGCCCAGGGTTTATAGGCGACACCGGGGAGCTGTTTTTT. Residues: CASSPGFIGDTGELFF.